The rows below give T cell receptor beta chains drawn from one sample of a study of T cell repertoires in cytomegalovirus infection. A single record per CDR3 protein comes from TCRdb applying MiXCR to the reads. The sample lists fewer than 650,000 distinct CDR3 sequences, just under 40% occurring once. Antigens of these TCRs are unknown. The starting material was cultured PBMCs, obtained from culture after CMV antigen stimulation. The receptor source for this set is a human donor in good health (CMV status not recorded). Some clones in this sample may be carry-over from other donors' samples. The CDR3 runs from the conserved cysteine through the conserved F or W. The order of the fields is CDR3 DNA, CDR3 protein, V gene, J gene, clone size, D gene. The D gene is left open where the match is weak. Clone size, where shown, is once, few, many, or a class for clones that have expanded.

TGTGCCACGGACAGGGTCACCCCACCCATCTATGGCTACACCTTC,CATDRVTPPIYGYTF,TRBV11-2,TRBJ1-2,-,TRBD1
TGCAGTGCTAGTAGGGAGAACACTGAAGCTTTCTTT,CSASRENTEAFF,TRBV20-1,TRBJ1-1,few,-
TGCGCCAGCAGCAGCTCAGTGGGTTCACCCCTCCACTTT,CASSSSVGSPLHF,TRBV5-1,TRBJ1-6,-,-
TGTGCCAGCAGCACCCGACAGAGTACCGGCACCACAGATACGCAGTATTTT,CASSTRQSTGTTDTQYF,TRBV7-2,TRBJ2-3,-,-
TGTGCCAGCAGCTTAGAGGGCGCCGCGAACACCGGGGAGCTGTTTTTT,CASSLEGAANTGELFF,TRBV11-2,TRBJ2-2,-,-
TGTGCCAGCAGCTTGTGGAACGGGCGGGGGATGAACACTGAAGCTTTCTTT,CASSLWNGRGMNTEAFF,TRBV5-4,TRBJ1-1,few,-
TGCAGTGCTAGACCACTCACAGGGATCGGCTACACCTTC,CSARPLTGIGYTF,TRBV20-1,TRBJ1-2,-,-
TGCAGTGCCTCTAGGGGGGCTTTTCTCGAGACCCAGTACTTC,CSASRGAFLETQYF,TRBV20-1,TRBJ2-5,few,-
TGCAGTGCTAAGGGACTATACCAAGAGACCCAGTACTTC,CSAKGLYQETQYF,TRBV20-1,TRBJ2-5,-,TRBD2
TGCGCCAGCAGCTTGGGGGGGACCGCAACTAATGAAAAACTGTTTTTT,CASSLGGTATNEKLFF,TRBV5-1,TRBJ1-4,-,-
TGCGCCAGCAGCTTGGGGGGACTAGAGGCAGATACGCAGTATTTT,CASSLGGLEADTQYF,TRBV5-1,TRBJ2-3,-,TRBD2
TGTGCCAGCAGCTTAGGAAGGCGGGGGGCTACAGATACGCAGTATTTT,CASSLGRRGATDTQYF,TRBV7-6,TRBJ2-3,-,TRBD2
TGTAGTGCTCTACCGGGACTAGCGGGGCAAGAGACCCAGTACTTC,CSALPGLAGQETQYF,TRBV20-1,TRBJ2-5,few,TRBD2
TGTGCCAGCAGCGACACCGGGAGCTCCTACGAGCAGTACTTC,CASSDTGSSYEQYF,TRBV7-9,TRBJ2-7,-,-
TGTGCCATCAGGACAGGGGGGGATGAGCAGTTCTTC,CAIRTGGDEQFF,TRBV10-3,TRBJ2-1,-,TRBD1
TGTGCCAGCAGCCTGACGACGGGCGGAACTGAAGCTTTCTTT,CASSLTTGGTEAFF,TRBV7-9,TRBJ1-1,-,-
TGTGCCAGCTCACCAACCGGGACAGAAAAACTGTTTTTT,CASSPTGTEKLFF,TRBV18,TRBJ1-4,-,-
TGTGCCAGCAGCCAAGTACTGGACGAGCAGTACTTC,CASSQVLDEQYF,TRBV14,TRBJ2-7,-,-
TGTGCCAGCAGGCCTAGCGGAACAGATACGCAGTATTTT,CASRPSGTDTQYF,TRBV7-2,TRBJ2-3,few,TRBD2
TGTGCCAGCAGTACCCGGGGCAGACGGGTTAACAATGAGCAGTTCTTC,CASSTRGRRVNNEQFF,TRBV12-3/TRBV12-4,TRBJ2-1,few,-
TGTGCCAGTAACTCGGGGCCATTCGAAGTCCTACCTTATGGCTACACCTTC,CASNSGPFEVLPYGYTF,TRBV19,TRBJ1-2,few,-
TGTGCCAGTAGTATGGGAAGAGGGGGGGCCTACAATGAGCAGTTCTTC,CASSMGRGGAYNEQFF,TRBV19,TRBJ2-1,-,-
TGTGCCAGCAGCTCAACAATAGCTCCCCAAGAGACCCAGTACTTC,CASSSTIAPQETQYF,TRBV7-6,TRBJ2-5,-,-
TGTGCCAGCAGGCCTGGGAGGTTCGGGCAGTTCTTC,CASRPGRFGQFF,TRBV12-3/TRBV12-4,TRBJ2-1,-,-
TGTGCCAGCAGCTTAGTACTAGCGGGAGAGGATGAGCAGTTCTTC,CASSLVLAGEDEQFF,TRBV7-9,TRBJ2-1,-,TRBD2
TGTGCCAGCAGTGCCCTGTCAAGAGCTCCCGACGGGGATACGCAGTATTTT,CASSALSRAPDGDTQYF,TRBV2,TRBJ2-3,-,-
TGCAGTGCTAGAGATAATACACGCTCTGAAGCTTTCTTT,CSARDNTRSEAFF,TRBV20-1,TRBJ1-1,-,-
TGTGCCAGCAGCTTCTCGCGGGACTCCTACGAGCAGTACTTC,CASSFSRDSYEQYF,TRBV7-2,TRBJ2-7,-,-
TGCGCCAGCAGCCAAGAGGTTGATACGCAGTATTTT,CASSQEVDTQYF,TRBV4-1,TRBJ2-3,-,-